This TCR beta chain was identified in a study of cytomegalovirus exposure and HLA in healthy donors (dated by TCRdb to 2017 to 2019). Study-level background: According to a later analysis, one platform produced both the roughly 110 validation repertoires and the 670 or so repertoires of the first cohort. The study was designed to test whether signatures of past pathogen exposure could be identified by cataloging public T cell receptors. To predict cytomegalovirus infection status, the study brought together high-throughput TCR immunosequencing, statistical association of individual TCRs with disease status, and machine learning. Along with the approximately 650-subject first cohort, a separate validation cohort of over 90 different subjects was used.

The library was made by the immunoSEQ multiplex PCR assay. The published analysis was carried out like this. A statistical classification framework was developed to diagnose cytomegalovirus status using the catalog of TCR beta chain sequences. TCRdb carries this immuneACCESS record with in-frame sequences only. Its versions omit some clonotypes, under half of them owing to an unresolved V gene in the studies checked, with the rest unexplained. The V and J calls and the clone size are those of that table, but D and trimming were determined from the DNA. Present in this sample are 70,000 to 95,000 clones, approximately 93% of which were seen just once. About 3.9% of the sample comes from the top ten. Concerning this clone: The target of this receptor is not known. There are no base qualities to consult, and no much larger clone falls within one base.

From a lookup of the germline V gene (reference sequence), CDR1 and CDR2 are SEHNR and FQNEAQ. Including the terminal cysteine and phenylalanine, the CDR3 comprises 15 residues. Only the CDR3 DNA is retained, 45 bases long and in frame from the first base. V is cut back by 5 bases and J by 2 bases, with 4 bases in the junction unmatched. What the work shows at the level of the full study, not this receptor alone: In the study, approximately 160 TCR beta chains were listed as associated with cytomegalovirus. According to the authors, the approach could potentially be generalized to other disease states and immunological phenotypes. All 120 or so repertoires were used to score co-occurrence in the validation cohort in a later analysis, because that analysis had no HLA typing for the cohort. A few of the identified cytomegalovirus-associated TCR beta chains were confirmed in vitro to be specific for cytomegalovirus antigens. In a later analysis, TCRs clustered in the first cohort were found to also tend to co-occur in the roughly 120 validation repertoires, with about 93% of cluster scores above 0. Cytomegalovirus status was reported to be diagnosed by the classifier with high specificity and sensitivity in both the original and validation cohorts. Across donors, most TCR sequences were observed very rarely, whereas some public TCRs were present in many individuals.

Donors formed part of the validation cohort, which comprised about 120 subjects and was distinct from the first cohort of over 500 subjects. The receptor chain draws on TRBV7-9 and TRBJ2-3; 10 central nucleotides agree with TRBD2. Sequenced input: PBMCs. The sequence derives from a young woman in good health and CMV-seronegative. The CDR3: CASSPGLADTDTQYF. The DNA reads as follows: TGTGCCAGCAGCCCAGGACTAGCGGACACAGATACGCAGTATTTT. When the CDR3 is completed using the reference TRBV7-9 and TRBJ2-3 genes on either side, the full variable domain is DTGVSQNPRHKITKRGQNVTFRCDPISEHNRLYWYRQTLGQGPEFLTYFQNEAQLEKSRLLSDRFSAERPKGSFSTLEIQRTEQGDSAMYLCASSPGLADTDTQYFGPGTRLTVL.